This is a list of T cell receptor beta chains from one sample in a study of breast tumors, draining lymph nodes, adjacent tissues. TCRdb analysed the multiplex PCR reads with MiXCR anew, one entry per CDR3 protein. This sample carries 290,000 or so distinct CDR3 sequences, under 35% of them seen once, and the ten largest clones take 0.85% to 1.2%. Sample: axillary lymph node tissue. The source of these receptors is a female donor with breast cancer. Some clones in this sample may be carry-over from other donors' samples. Each CDR3 is given with its conserved first and last residue. The order of the fields is clone size, V gene, J gene, D gene, CDR3 DNA, CDR3 protein. A D gene is named only where the DNA matches it firmly. Size is stated for part of the rows, as once, few or many counts, or as a class when the clone is expanded.

many	TRBV5-1	TRBJ2-3	.	TGCGCCAGCAGCCATGGACGGAGGAGCACAGATACGCAGTATTTT	CASSHGRRSTDTQYF
.	TRBV10-3	TRBJ2-1	TRBD2	TGTGCCATCGGCGCGGGACTAGCTCGTATGGTGGATACGCAGTTCTTC	CAIGAGLARMVDTQFF
once	TRBV10-2	TRBJ2-2	TRBD1	TGCGCCAGCAGGGGGGTAGGGACAGGGGGATTCTCCGGGGAGCTGTTTTTT	CASRGVGTGGFSGELFF
many	TRBV19	TRBJ1-5	.	TGTGCCAGTAGAGTTAGGGGTACCAATAGCAATCAGCCCCAGCATTTT	CASRVRGTNSNQPQHF
many	TRBV5-1	TRBJ1-2	.	TGCGCCAGCAGCTTGGTAGGGGGGGCGAAGGGCTACACCTTC	CASSLVGGAKGYTF
many	TRBV10-3	TRBJ2-3	.	TGTGCCATCAGCCTGGGAGATACGCAGTATTTT	CAISLGDTQYF
.	TRBV14	TRBJ2-1	TRBD2	TGTGCCAGCAGCCAAGTAGGACGGGCGGGGGAGCAGTCCTTC	CASSQVGRAGEQSF
.	TRBV15	TRBJ2-2	TRBD2	TGTGCCACCAGCAGAGATCGCGGGAGTCCGAACACCGGGGAGCTGTTTTTT	CATSRDRGSPNTGELFF
few	TRBV11-3	TRBJ2-1	.	TGTGCCAGCACGCCGGGGGGCTATGCGCAGTTCTTC	CASTPGGYAQFF
few	TRBV30	TRBJ2-7	TRBD2	TGTGCCTGGAGTGAAGGGAGGGCCCTCGGGAACGAGCAGTACTTC	CAWSEGRALGNEQYF
many	TRBV12-3/TRBV12-4	TRBJ2-5	TRBD2	TGTGCCAGCAGTCCCGGACTAGCACCCCAAGAGACCCAGTACTTC	CASSPGLAPQETQYF
.	TRBV5-8	TRBJ1-2	TRBD1	TGTGCCAGCAGCTCCAAAACCCCCCCGGACAGGGGTGGGGGCTACACCTTC	CASSSKTPPDRGGGYTF
.	TRBV25-1	TRBJ2-2	TRBD2	TGTGCCAGCAGCTTACCCGGGACTAGCGGGAACACCGGGGAGCTGTTTTTT	CASSLPGTSGNTGELFF